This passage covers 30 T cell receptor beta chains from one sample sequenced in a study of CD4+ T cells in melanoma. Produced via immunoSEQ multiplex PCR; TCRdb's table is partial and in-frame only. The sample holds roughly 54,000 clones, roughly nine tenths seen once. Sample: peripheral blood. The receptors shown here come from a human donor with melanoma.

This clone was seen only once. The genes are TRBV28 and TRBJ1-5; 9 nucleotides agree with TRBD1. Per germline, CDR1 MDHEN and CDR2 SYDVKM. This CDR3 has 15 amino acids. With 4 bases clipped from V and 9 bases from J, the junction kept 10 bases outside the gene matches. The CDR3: CASSSGQGLLGPQHF. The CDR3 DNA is TGTGCCAGCAGTTCGGGACAGGGACTGCTTGGGCCCCAGCATTTT. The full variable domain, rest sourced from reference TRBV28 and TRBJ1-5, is DVKVTQSSRYLVKRTGEKVFLECVQDMDHENMFWYRQDPGLGLRLIYFSYDVKMKEKGDIPEGYSVSREKKERFSLILESASTNQTSMYLCASSSGQGLLGPQHFGDGTRLSIL.

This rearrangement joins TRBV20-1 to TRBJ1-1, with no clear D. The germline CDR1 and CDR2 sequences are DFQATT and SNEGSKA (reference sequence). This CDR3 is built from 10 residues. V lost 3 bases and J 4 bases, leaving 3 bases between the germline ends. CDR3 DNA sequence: TGCAGTGCTAGGGTCACTGAAGCTTTCTTT. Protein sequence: CSARVTEAFF.

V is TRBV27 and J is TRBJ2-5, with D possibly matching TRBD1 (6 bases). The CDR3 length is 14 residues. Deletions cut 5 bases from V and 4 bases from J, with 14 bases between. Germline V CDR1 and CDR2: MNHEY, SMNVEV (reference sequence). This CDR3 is CASSPLGARETQYF. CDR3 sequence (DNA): TGTGCCAGCAGTCCCTTGGGGGCCCGAGAGACCCAGTACTTC.

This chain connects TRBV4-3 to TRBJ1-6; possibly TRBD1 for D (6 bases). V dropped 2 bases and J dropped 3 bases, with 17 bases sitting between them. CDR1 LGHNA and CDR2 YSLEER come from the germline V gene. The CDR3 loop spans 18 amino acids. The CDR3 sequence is CASSQSIGGGLYNSPLHF. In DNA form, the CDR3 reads TGCGCCAGCAGCCAATCAATCGGGGGCGGACTCTATAATTCACCCCTCCACTTT.

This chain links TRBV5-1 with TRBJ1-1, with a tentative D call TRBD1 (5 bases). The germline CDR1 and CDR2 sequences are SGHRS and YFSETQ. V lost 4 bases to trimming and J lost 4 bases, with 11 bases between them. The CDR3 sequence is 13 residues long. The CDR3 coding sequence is TGCGCCAGCAGCAGGACATCCACCACTGAAGCTTTCTTT. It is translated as CASSRTSTTEAFF. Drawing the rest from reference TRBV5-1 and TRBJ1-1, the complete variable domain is KAGVTQTPRYLIKTRGQQVTLSCSPISGHRSVSWYQQTPGQGLQFLFEYFSETQRNKGNFPGRFSGRQFSNSRSEMNVSTLELGDSALYLCASSRTSTTEAFFGQGTRLTVV.

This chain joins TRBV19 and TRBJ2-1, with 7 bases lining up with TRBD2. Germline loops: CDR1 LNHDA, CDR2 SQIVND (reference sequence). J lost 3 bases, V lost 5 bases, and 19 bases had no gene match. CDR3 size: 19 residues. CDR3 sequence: CASSPTGLSGALGYNEQFF. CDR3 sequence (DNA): TGTGCCAGTAGTCCAACCGGACTGAGCGGGGCCTTGGGCTACAATGAGCAGTTCTTC. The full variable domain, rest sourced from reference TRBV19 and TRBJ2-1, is DGGITQSPKYLFRKEGQNVTLSCEQNLNHDAMYWYRQDPGQGLRLIYYSQIVNDFQKGDIAEGYSVSREKKESFPLTVTSAQKNPTAFYLCASSPTGLSGALGYNEQFFGPGTRLTVL.

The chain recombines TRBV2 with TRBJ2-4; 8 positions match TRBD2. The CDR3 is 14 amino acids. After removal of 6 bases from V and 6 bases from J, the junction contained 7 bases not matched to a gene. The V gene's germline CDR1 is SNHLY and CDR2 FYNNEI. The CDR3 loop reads CASSLRGGRNIQYF. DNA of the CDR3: TGTGCCAGCAGCCTTCGCGGGGGGCGAAACATTCAGTACTTC.

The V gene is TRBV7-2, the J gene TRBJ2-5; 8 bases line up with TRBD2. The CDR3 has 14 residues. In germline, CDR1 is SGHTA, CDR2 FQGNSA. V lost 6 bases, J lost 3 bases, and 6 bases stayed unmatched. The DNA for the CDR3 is TGTGCCAGCAGGCCCGGGACTAGGGAAGAGACCCAGTACTTC. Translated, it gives CASRPGTREETQYF.

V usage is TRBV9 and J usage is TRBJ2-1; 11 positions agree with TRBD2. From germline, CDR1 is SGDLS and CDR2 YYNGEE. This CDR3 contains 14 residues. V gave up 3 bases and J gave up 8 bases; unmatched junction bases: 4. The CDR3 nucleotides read TGTGCCAGCAGCGAACTAGCGGGGGACGATGAGCAGTTCTTC. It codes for CASSELAGDDEQFF. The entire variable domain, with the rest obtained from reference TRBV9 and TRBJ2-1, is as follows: DSGVTQTPKHLITATGQRVTLRCSPRSGDLSVYWYQQSLDQGLQFLIQYYNGEERAKGNILERFSAQQFPDLHSELNLSSLELGDSALYFCASSELAGDDEQFFGPGTRLTVL.

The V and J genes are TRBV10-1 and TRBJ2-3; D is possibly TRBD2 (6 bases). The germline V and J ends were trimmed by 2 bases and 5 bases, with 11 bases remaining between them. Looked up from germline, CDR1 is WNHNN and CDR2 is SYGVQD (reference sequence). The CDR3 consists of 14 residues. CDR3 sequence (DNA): TGCGCCAGCAGTGAGGGATCGGGAGAAGATACGCAGTATTTT. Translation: CASSEGSGEDTQYF.

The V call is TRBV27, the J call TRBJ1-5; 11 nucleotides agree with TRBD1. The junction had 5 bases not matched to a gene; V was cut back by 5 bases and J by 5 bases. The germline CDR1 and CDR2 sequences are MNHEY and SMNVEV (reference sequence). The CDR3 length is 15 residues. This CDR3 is CASSRGTGGYQPQHF. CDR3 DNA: TGTGCCAGCAGTCGAGGGACAGGGGGTTATCAGCCCCAGCATTTT.

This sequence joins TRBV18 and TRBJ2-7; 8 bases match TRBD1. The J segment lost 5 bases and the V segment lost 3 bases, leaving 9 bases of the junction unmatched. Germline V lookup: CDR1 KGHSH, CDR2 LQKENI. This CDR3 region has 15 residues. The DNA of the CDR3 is TGTGCCAGCTCACCCCAGGGGGCGCCTATTGACGAGCAGTACTTC. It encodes CASSPQGAPIDEQYF.

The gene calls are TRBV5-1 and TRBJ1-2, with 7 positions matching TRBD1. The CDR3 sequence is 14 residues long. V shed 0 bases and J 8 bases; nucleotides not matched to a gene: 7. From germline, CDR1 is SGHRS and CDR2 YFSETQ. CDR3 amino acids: CASSLALGGDGYTF. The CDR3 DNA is TGCGCCAGCAGCTTGGCATTAGGGGGCGACGGCTACACCTTC.

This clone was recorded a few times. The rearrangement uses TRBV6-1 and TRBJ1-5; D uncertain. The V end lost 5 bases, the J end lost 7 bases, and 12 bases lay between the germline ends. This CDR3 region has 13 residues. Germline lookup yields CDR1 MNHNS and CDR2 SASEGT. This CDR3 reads CASSTEGGQPQHF. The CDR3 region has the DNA TGTGCCAGCAGTACCGAGGGAGGCCAGCCCCAGCATTTT.

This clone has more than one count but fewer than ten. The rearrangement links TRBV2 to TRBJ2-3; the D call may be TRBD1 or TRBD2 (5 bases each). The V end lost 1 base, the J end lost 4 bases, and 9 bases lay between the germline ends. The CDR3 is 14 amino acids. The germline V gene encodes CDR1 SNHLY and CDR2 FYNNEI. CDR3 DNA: TGTGCCAGCAGTGAAGTGGGGGTTGCAGATACGCAGTATTTT. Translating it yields CASSEVGVADTQYF.

The CDR3 loop reads CASSYAWDQPQHF. The CDR3 DNA follows: TGTGCCAGCAGTTACGCCTGGGATCAGCCCCAGCATTTT. The rearrangement joins TRBV6-5 to TRBJ1-5; D uncertain. The CDR3 runs to 13 residues. Germline CDR1 and CDR2: MNHEY and SVGAGI. The V and J ends lost 2 bases and 5 bases respectively, with 7 bases between them.

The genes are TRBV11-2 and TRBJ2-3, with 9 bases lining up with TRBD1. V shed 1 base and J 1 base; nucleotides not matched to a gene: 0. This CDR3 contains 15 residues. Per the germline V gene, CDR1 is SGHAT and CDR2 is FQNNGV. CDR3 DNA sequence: TGTGCCAGCAGCTTAGGGACAGGGGGCACAGATACGCAGTATTTT. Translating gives CASSLGTGGTDTQYF.

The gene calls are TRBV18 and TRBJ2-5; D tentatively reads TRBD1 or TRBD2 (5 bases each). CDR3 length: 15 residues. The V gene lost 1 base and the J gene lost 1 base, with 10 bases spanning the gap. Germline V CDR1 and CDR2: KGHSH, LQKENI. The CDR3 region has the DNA TGTGCCAGCTCACCACGGGGGAGCATCCAAGAGACCCAGTACTTC. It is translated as CASSPRGSIQETQYF.

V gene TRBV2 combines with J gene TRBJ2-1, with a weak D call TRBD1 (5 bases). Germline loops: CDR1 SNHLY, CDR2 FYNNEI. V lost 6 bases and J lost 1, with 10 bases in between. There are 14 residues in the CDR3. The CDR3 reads CASRLTVSYNEQFF. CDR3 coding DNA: TGTGCCAGCAGGCTGACAGTATCCTACAATGAGCAGTTCTTC.

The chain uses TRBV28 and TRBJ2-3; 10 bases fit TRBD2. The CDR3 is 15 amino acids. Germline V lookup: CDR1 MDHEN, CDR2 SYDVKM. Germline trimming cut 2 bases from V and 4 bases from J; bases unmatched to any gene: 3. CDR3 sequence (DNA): TGTGCCAGCAGTTTACTAGCGGGGGCCTCAGATACGCAGTATTTT. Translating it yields CASSLLAGASDTQYF.

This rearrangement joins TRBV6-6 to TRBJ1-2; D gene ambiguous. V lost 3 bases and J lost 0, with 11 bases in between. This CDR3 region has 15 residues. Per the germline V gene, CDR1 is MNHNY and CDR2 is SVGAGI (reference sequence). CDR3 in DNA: TGTGCCAGCAGTTATATGTTGGGATCTAACTATGGCTACACCTTC. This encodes CASSYMLGSNYGYTF.

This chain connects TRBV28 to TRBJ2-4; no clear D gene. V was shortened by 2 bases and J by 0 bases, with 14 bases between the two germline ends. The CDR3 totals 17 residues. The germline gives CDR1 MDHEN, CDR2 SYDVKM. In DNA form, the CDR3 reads TGTGCCAGCAGTTTAAGAGACATGACACTAGCCAAAAACATTCAGTACTTC. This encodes CASSLRDMTLAKNIQYF.

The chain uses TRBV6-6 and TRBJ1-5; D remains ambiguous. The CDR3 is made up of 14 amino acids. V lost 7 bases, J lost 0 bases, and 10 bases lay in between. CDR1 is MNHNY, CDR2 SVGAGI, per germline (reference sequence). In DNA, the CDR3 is TGTGCCAGCAACGTCGCCTATAGCAATCAGCCCCAGCATTTT. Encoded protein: CASNVAYSNQPQHF.

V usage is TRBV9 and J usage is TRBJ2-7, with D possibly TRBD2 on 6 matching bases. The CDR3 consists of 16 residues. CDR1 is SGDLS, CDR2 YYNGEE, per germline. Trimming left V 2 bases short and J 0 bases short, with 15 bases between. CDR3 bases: TGTGCCAGCAGCGTGCACCGGGACTCCCCCTCCTACGAGCAGTACTTC. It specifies CASSVHRDSPSYEQYF.

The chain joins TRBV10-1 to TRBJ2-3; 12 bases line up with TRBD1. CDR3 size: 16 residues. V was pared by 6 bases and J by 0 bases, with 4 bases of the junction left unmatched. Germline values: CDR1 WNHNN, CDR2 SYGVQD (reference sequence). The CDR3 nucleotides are TGCGCCAGCAGCCGGGACAGGGGGCGTAGCACAGATACGCAGTATTTT. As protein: CASSRDRGRSTDTQYF.

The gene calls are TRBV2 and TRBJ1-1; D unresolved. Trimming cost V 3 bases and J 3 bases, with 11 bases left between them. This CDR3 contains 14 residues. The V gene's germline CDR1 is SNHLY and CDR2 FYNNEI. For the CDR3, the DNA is TGTGCCAGCAGTGACTCCGGCGCGGACACTGAAGCTTTCTTT. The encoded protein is CASSDSGADTEAFF.

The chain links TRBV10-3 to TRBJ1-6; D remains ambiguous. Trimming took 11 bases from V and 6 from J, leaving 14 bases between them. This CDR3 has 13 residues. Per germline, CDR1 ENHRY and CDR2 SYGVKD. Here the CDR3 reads CAVGERINSPLHF. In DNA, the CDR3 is TGTGCCGTCGGGGAGAGGATTAATTCACCCCTCCACTTT.

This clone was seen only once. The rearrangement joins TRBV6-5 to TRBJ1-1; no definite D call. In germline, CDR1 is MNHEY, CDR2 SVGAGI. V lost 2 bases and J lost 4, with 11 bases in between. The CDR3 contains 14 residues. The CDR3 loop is CASSYNMGSTEAFF. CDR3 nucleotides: TGTGCCAGCAGTTACAATATGGGAAGCACTGAAGCTTTCTTT.

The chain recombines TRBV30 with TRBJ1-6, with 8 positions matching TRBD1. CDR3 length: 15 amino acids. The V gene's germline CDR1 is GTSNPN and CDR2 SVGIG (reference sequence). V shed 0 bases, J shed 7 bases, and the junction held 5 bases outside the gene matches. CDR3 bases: TGTGCCTGGAGTGTACGACAGGGGATGAATTCACCCCTCCACTTT. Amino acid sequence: CAWSVRQGMNSPLHF. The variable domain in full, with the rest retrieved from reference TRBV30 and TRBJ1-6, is SQTIHQWPATLVQPVGSPLSLECTVEGTSNPNLYWYRQAAGRGLQLLFYSVGIGQISSEVPQNLSASRPQDRQFILSSKKLLLSDSGFYLCAWSVRQGMNSPLHFGNGTRLTVT.

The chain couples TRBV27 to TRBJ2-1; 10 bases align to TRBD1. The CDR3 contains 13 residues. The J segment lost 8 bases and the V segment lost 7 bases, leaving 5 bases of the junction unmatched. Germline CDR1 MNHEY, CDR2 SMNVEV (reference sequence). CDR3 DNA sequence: TGTGCCAGCAAGACAGGGGGCGGGTATGAGCAGTTCTTC. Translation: CASKTGGGYEQFF.